These T cell receptor beta chains were read from a single sample in a study of CD8+ T cells in alopecia areata. Repertoires were generated with immunoSEQ multiplex PCR, while TCRdb's copy carries only in-frame clones and drops some. The sample consists of 200,000 to 250,000 clones, about three fifths of them appearing once. The sequences come from CD4+ T cells sorted from blood, collected at week 0. Receptor source: a human donor with alopecia areata. The CDR3 runs from the conserved cysteine through the conserved F or W. D genes are given only for firm matches. Clone size is given for some rows only: seen once, a few or many times, or a class if the clone is expanded.

TRBJ2-1 TRBV5-4 NA TRBD2 CASSPASGSSYNEQFF TGTGCCAGCAGCCCCGCTAGCGGTTCATCCTACAATGAGCAGTTCTTC
TRBJ2-3 TRBV6-5 NA NA CASSYSSVPPDTQYF TGTGCCAGCAGTTACTCGTCGGTGCCCCCAGATACGCAGTATTTT
TRBJ1-2 TRBV14 many NA CASSRGQNYGYTF TGTGCCAGCAGCCGCGGACAGAACTATGGCTACACCTTC
TRBJ2-3 TRBV19 few NA CASSGSTDTQYF TGTGCCAGTAGTGGATCCACAGATACGCAGTATTTT
TRBJ2-7 TRBV30 NA NA CAWSPGLLIGREQYF TGTGCCTGGAGCCCCGGTCTCCTCATCGGGCGGGAGCAGTACTTC
TRBJ1-2 TRBV10-3 NA NA CAISEAAVYGYTF TGTGCCATCAGTGAAGCAGCTGTCTATGGCTACACCTTC
TRBJ2-7 TRBV19 once NA CASSIGGFSYEQYF TGTGCCAGTAGTATAGGAGGGTTCTCCTACGAGCAGTACTTC
TRBJ1-2 TRBV27 NA NA CASSSRLNQGYGYTF TGTGCCAGCAGTTCCCGACTGAACCAAGGCTATGGCTACACCTTC
TRBJ2-7 TRBV5-1 once NA CASSPKRGF TGCGCCAGCAGCCCAAAAAGGGGCTTC
TRBJ1-1 TRBV10-3 NA TRBD1 CAISESAGQGAPEAFF TGTGCCATCAGTGAGTCTGCGGGGCAGGGGGCCCCTGAAGCTTTCTTT
TRBJ2-1 TRBV5-1 few NA CASSRDGGRNEQFF TGCGCCAGCAGCAGGGACGGCGGTCGTAATGAGCAGTTCTTC
TRBJ1-6 TRBV18 NA NA CASSPPNSPLHF TGTGCCAGCTCACCACCGAATTCACCCCTCCACTTT
TRBJ1-1 TRBV29-1 few NA CSVVLFAGEAFF TGCAGCGTTGTACTATTTGCGGGTGAAGCTTTCTTT